The rows below give T cell receptor beta chains drawn from one sample of a study of cytomegalovirus exposure and HLA in healthy donors. Using immunoSEQ multiplex PCR, the repertoire was profiled, and TCRdb retains in-frame clones only, with some absent. The sample yields approximately 95,000 clones, around 81% seen once. The sequenced material came from PBMCs. The receptors shown here come from a woman aged 65 to 85 in good health and CMV-seropositive. Both conserved end residues are part of each CDR3. Fields, in order: V gene, D gene, J gene, CDR3 DNA, CDR3 protein. The D gene is left open where the match is weak.

>TRBV7-6|NA|TRBJ1-3
TGTGCCAGCAGCTTAAGTCAGGGTTTCGGAAACACCATATATTTT
CASSLSQGFGNTIYF
>TRBV5-1|NA|TRBJ1-6
TGCGCCAGCAGGTCCTCGACAGGTTCTTATTCACCCCTCCACTTT
CASRSSTGSYSPLHF
>TRBV12-1|NA|TRBJ2-7
TGTGCCAGCAGCTTTGATACAGGCCACTACGAGCAGTACTTC
CASSFDTGHYEQYF
>TRBV7-2|TRBD1|TRBJ2-6
TGTGCCAGCAGCGTCCGACAGGGGGAGGCTGGGGCCAACGTCCTGACTTTC
CASSVRQGEAGANVLTF
>TRBV27|NA|TRBJ1-1
TGTGCCAGCAGTTACCGCGGGGGGTCCACTGAAGCTTTCTTT
CASSYRGGSTEAFF
>TRBV4-1|NA|TRBJ1-1
TGCGCCAGCAGCCAAGAGGGGAGGGGGGGGTACACTGAAGCTTTCTTT
CASSQEGRGGYTEAFF
>TRBV5-1|NA|TRBJ2-2
TGCGCCAGCAGCCTCGGACAGTTGGATGGCACCGGGGAGCTGTTTTTT
CASSLGQLDGTGELFF
>TRBV7-7|TRBD2|TRBJ2-5
TGTGCTAGCAGCCCCGGGACTAGACAAGAGACCCAGTACTTC
CASSPGTRQETQYF
>TRBV7-3|NA|TRBJ2-3
TGTGCCAGCAGCTCCAACGTAGCAGATACGCAGTATTTT
CASSSNVADTQYF
>TRBV28|NA|TRBJ1-2
TGTGCCAGCACCCCCCCAGGGAACTATGGCTACACCTTC
CASTPPGNYGYTF
>TRBV30|NA|TRBJ2-3
TGTGCCTGGAGTGTAAGGAGGGCGGATACGCAGTATTTT
CAWSVRRADTQYF
>TRBV7-7|TRBD1|TRBJ2-7
TGTGCTAGCAGCTTAGACAGGGGCTACGAGCAGTACTTC
CASSLDRGYEQYF
>TRBV9|NA|TRBJ1-2
TGTGCCAGCAGCACCGACGGGGGTCTAGAGGGCTACACCTTC
CASSTDGGLEGYTF
>TRBV6-5|TRBD2|TRBJ2-7
TGTGCCAGCTCCGTAGCGGGAGGGCCGTCCTACGAGCAGTACTTC
CASSVAGGPSYEQYF